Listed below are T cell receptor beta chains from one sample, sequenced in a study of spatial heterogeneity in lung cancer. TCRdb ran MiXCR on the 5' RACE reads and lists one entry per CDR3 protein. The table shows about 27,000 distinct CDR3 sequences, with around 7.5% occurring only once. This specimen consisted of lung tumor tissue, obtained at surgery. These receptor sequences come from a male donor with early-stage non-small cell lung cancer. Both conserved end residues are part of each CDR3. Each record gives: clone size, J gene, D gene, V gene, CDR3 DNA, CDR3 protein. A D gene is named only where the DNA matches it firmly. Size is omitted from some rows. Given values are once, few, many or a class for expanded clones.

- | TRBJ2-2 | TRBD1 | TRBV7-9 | TGTGCCAGCGTATGGGACAGGTCCACCGGGGAGCTGTTTTTT | CASVWDRSTGELFF
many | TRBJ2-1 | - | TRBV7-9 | TGTGCCAGCAGCTTAAAAAAAAGCGGAATGGGTAATGAGCAGTTCTTC | CASSLKKSGMGNEQFF
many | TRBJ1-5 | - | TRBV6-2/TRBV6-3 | TGTGCCAGCAGTTCCCGAGGCAGGCTCAATCAGCCCCAGCATTTT | CASSSRGRLNQPQHF
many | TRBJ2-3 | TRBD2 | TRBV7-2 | TGTGCCAGCATCCGTACTAGCGCCGATACGCAGTATTTT | CASIRTSADTQYF
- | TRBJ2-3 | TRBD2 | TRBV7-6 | TGTGCCAGCGGCGGACTAGCGGCCACAGATACGCAGTATTTT | CASGGLAATDTQYF
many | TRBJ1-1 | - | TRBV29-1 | TGCAGCGTTGAAGATGAGGCAGGCAGAGGGTACACTGAAGCTTTCTTT | CSVEDEAGRGYTEAFF
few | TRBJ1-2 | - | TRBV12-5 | TGTGCTAGTGGTTTGGTGGACACAGGGAAAGAAGGCTATGGCTACACCTTC | CASGLVDTGKEGYGYTF
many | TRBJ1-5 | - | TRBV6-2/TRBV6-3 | TGTGCCAGCAGTCCGGCAACAGGGTGGAATCAGCCCCAGCATTTT | CASSPATGWNQPQHF
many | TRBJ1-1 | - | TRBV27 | TGTGCCAGCAGCACAACCCCTAGCAGAGAAATTATGAACACTGAAGCTTTCTTT | CASSTTPSREIMNTEAFF
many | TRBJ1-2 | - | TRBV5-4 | TGTGCCAGCAGTCTGCCAGGGGCTAACTATGGCTACACCTTC | CASSLPGANYGYTF
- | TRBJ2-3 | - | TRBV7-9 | TGTGCCAGCAGCCCAGGGAGTAGTGGTTTCCAAGATACGCAGTATTTT | CASSPGSSGFQDTQYF
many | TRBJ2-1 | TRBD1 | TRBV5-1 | TGCGCCAGCCGACCGGGACAGGGAGAGCAGTTCTTC | CASRPGQGEQFF
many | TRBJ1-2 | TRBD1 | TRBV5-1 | TGCGCCAGCAGCTCGGAGCCAACCGGGACAGGGGATAACTATGGCTACACCTTC | CASSSEPTGTGDNYGYTF
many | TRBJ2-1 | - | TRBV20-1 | TGCAGTGCTCCCTTTACGAGCTCCTACAATGAGCAGTTCTTC | CSAPFTSSYNEQFF
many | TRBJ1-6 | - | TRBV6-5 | TGTGCCAGCAGTTTATACCTGAATTCACCCCTCCACTTT | CASSLYLNSPLHF
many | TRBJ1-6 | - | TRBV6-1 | TGTGCCAGCAGTGAACTGGGAGCATATAATTCACCCCTCCACTTT | CASSELGAYNSPLHF
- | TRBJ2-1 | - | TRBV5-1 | TGCGCCAGCAGCTTGAGCCTCAATGAGCAGTTCTTC | CASSLSLNEQFF
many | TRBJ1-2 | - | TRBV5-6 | TGTGCCAGCAGAACGGGGGTTTTTAACTATGGCTACACCTTC | CASRTGVFNYGYTF
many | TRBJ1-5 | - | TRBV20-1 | TGCAGTGCTAAATGGGGCACAGGGTCAAACCAGCCCCAGCATTTT | CSAKWGTGSNQPQHF